A selection of T cell receptor beta chains follows, all from one sample in a study of blood T cell repertoires in COVID-19. TCRdb's table, derived via immunoSEQ multiplex PCR, lists solely in-frame clones and lacks some. The data contain 200,000 to 300,000 clones, roughly 91% of them singletons. The specimen was peripheral blood. The receptors come from a man aged 25-45 years with COVID-19, enrolled during active disease. The CDR3 runs from the conserved cysteine through the conserved F or W. The D gene is left open where the match is weak. Not all rows give a size; the values are once, few, many and, for expanded clones, a class.

d_call clone_size j_call v_call cdr3_aa cdr3_nt
TRBD1 - TRBJ2-3 TRBV24-1 CATIRGPTDTQYF TGTGCCACGATCAGGGGGCCCACAGATACGCAGTATTTT
- - TRBJ2-3 TRBV10-3 CAISGHRDTQYF TGTGCCATCAGCGGACACAGGGATACGCAGTATTTT
- - TRBJ1-3 TRBV7-6 CASGTDGNTIYF TGTGCCAGTGGGACTGATGGAAACACCATATATTTT
TRBD1 - TRBJ1-6 TRBV6-5 CASSYGTGNSPLHF TGTGCCAGCAGTTACGGGACAGGAAATTCACCCCTCCACTTT
- - TRBJ2-2 TRBV6-5 CASSFTGTGELFF TGTGCCAGCAGTTTCACGGGCACCGGGGAGCTGTTTTTT
TRBD1 few TRBJ1-5 TRBV9 CASSGGQGGYSNQPQHF TGTGCCAGCAGTGGGGGACAGGGGGGTTATAGCAATCAGCCCCAGCATTTT
TRBD1 once TRBJ2-7 TRBV3-1/TRBV3-2 CASSPPPGGSGEQYF TGTGCCAGCAGCCCCCCCCCAGGGGGTTCCGGCGAGCAGTACTTC
- - TRBJ1-1 TRBV11-2 CASSSFMNTEAFF TGTGCCAGCAGCTCCTTTATGAACACTGAAGCTTTCTTT
- - TRBJ1-2 TRBV6-5 CASSYQGYGYTF TGTGCCAGCAGTTATCAGGGGTATGGCTACACCTTC
- once TRBJ2-1 TRBV18 CASSKTGVQANEQFF TGTGCCAGCTCCAAGACCGGGGTCCAGGCCAATGAGCAGTTCTTC
- - TRBJ2-1 TRBV27 CASSYSPGKSYNEQFF TGTGCCAGCAGTTATTCTCCCGGGAAGTCATACAATGAGCAGTTCTTC
- - TRBJ1-1 TRBV9 CASSVALNTEAFF TGTGCCAGCAGCGTAGCTCTGAACACTGAAGCTTTCTTT
TRBD1 - TRBJ1-2 TRBV14 CASSLDRGSGYGYTF TGTGCCAGCAGCCTCGACAGGGGCTCGGGCTACGGCTACACCTTC
- - TRBJ1-1 TRBV18 CASSPAPGSTEAFF TGTGCCAGCTCACCAGCTCCAGGGTCCACTGAAGCTTTCTTT
TRBD1 - TRBJ2-5 TRBV9 CASNRQGYQETQYF TGTGCCAGCAACAGACAGGGGTACCAAGAGACCCAGTACTTC
- - TRBJ1-2 TRBV4-1 CASSQDGQHSGYTF TGCGCCAGCAGCCAAGATGGACAGCACTCTGGCTACACCTTC
- - TRBJ1-6 TRBV19 CASSIAATRRNSPLHF TGTGCCAGTAGTATAGCGGCTACCAGGAGGAATTCACCCCTCCACTTT
TRBD1 - TRBJ2-5 TRBV27 CASSSTGGGETQYF TGTGCCAGCAGTTCGACAGGGGGCGGCGAGACCCAGTACTTC
- - TRBJ1-2 TRBV6-5 CATRQTNYGYTF TGTGCCACCCGACAGACAAACTATGGCTACACCTTC
- - TRBJ2-3 TRBV15 CATSRGHLQGTDTQYF TGTGCCACCAGCAGAGGACATTTACAGGGAACAGATACGCAGTATTTT
- - TRBJ1-6 TRBV10-3 CAISRDMTLHSEAPLHF TGTGCCATCTCCCGCGATATGACCCTTCATAGCGAGGCGCCCCTCCACTTT
TRBD1 - TRBJ1-5 TRBV9 CASSTGTGREPQHF TGTGCCAGCAGCACCGGGACAGGGCGTGAGCCCCAGCATTTT
- - TRBJ1-1 TRBV29-1 CSVAGLVGTEAFF TGCAGCGTTGCAGGGTTGGTCGGGACTGAAGCTTTCTTT
- once TRBJ2-2 TRBV13 CASSLVVGASTGELFF TGTGCCAGCAGCTTAGTAGTGGGGGCGTCCACCGGGGAGCTGTTTTTT
TRBD1 - TRBJ1-5 TRBV29-1 CSVLPDGTGNQPQHF TGCAGCGTTCTACCAGATGGGACAGGGAATCAGCCCCAGCATTTT
- - TRBJ1-2 TRBV5-1 CASRTDSNYGYTF TGCGCCAGCAGGACGGACAGTAACTATGGCTACACCTTC
TRBD1 - TRBJ1-5 TRBV19 CASSTTGREQPQHF TGTGCCAGTAGTACGACAGGGAGAGAACAGCCCCAGCATTTT
TRBD2 - TRBJ2-2 TRBV6-5 CATSGLAGGPRELFF TGTGCCACCTCGGGACTAGCGGGGGGACCTAGGGAGCTGTTTTTT
TRBD2 - TRBJ2-5 TRBV7-2 CASSSRGDQETQYF TGTGCCAGCAGTTCACGGGGGGACCAAGAGACCCAGTACTTC
TRBD1 - TRBJ1-1 TRBV6-5 CASGTVTLNTEAFF TGTGCCAGCGGGACAGTTACTTTGAACACTGAAGCTTTCTTT
TRBD2 - TRBJ2-5 TRBV2 CASRAGTSGGSGTQYF TGTGCCAGCAGAGCAGGGACTAGCGGAGGTAGTGGGACCCAGTACTTC